This note documents a single T cell receptor beta chain sequence. CDR1 and CDR2 from the germline V gene are MNHEY and SVGAGI. Trimming took 8 bases from V and 5 from J, leaving 13 bases between them. The CDR3 has 13 residues. The sample comes from a study of blood T cell repertoires in COVID-19. Study information: The analysed material was cDNA or gDNA that came from T cells, B-cell-depleted T cells, or PBMCs.

Repertoires were generated with immunoSEQ multiplex PCR, while TCRdb's copy carries only in-frame clones and drops some. Among under 130,000 clones listed, about 85% were seen once. This sequence joins TRBV6-5 and TRBJ2-1, with no clear D. The sequence derives from a man between 45 and 60 years old with acute or convalescent COVID-19. The specimen sequenced was peripheral blood. The CDR3 sequence: CASSPPPHNEQFF. In nucleotides, the CDR3 is TGTGCCAGCTCCCCCCCTCCTCACAATGAGCAGTTCTTC.